This TCR beta chain was retrieved from a study of OX40 agonist ivuxolimab in advanced cancers. Assay: immunoSEQ multiplex PCR; the TCRdb copy retains only in-frame clones and omits some. The profile shows around 83,000 clones, around 85% of them singletons. The sample holds a few counts of this clone. The V end was cut by 3 bases, the J end by 6 bases, with 13 bases between. The germline CDR1 and CDR2 sequences are SGHAT and FQNNGV. This CDR3 contains 14 residues. The input for sequencing was CD4+ or CD8+ T cells sorted from blood, taken in a trial of the OX40 agonist ivuxolimab. The rearrangement joins TRBV11-2 to TRBJ2-3; no firm D call. This TCR was sampled from an adult with an advanced solid tumor such as melanoma, head and neck, liver or kidney cancer. CDR3 residues: CASSLTLSLDTQYF. DNA of the CDR3: TGTGCCAGCAGCTTGACCTTGAGCTTGGATACGCAGTATTTT. Together with reference TRBV11-2 and TRBJ2-3, the CDR3 gives the full variable domain: EAGVAQSPRYKIIEKRQSVAFWCNPISGHATLYWYQQILGQGPKLLIQFQNNGVVDDSQLPKDRFSAERLKGVDSTLKIQPAKLEDSAVYLCASSLTLSLDTQYFGPGTRLTVL.